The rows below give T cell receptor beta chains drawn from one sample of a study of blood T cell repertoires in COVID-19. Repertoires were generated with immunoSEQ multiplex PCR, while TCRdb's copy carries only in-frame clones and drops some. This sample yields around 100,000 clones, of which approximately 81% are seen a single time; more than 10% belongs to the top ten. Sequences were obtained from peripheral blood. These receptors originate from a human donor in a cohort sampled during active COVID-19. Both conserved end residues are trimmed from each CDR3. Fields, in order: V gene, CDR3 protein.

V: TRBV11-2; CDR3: ASSSHTRSPLH
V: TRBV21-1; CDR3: ASSNCSGRSTDTQY
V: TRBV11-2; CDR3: ASSVGGSSVYNEQF
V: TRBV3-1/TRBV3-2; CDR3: ASSQFRTGEFVNTIY
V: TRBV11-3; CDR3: ASSLGSAGGYNEQF
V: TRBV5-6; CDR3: ASSQREGLTSGGYT
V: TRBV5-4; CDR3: ASSLGQGRGYT
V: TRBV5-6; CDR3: ASSLGQERTDTQY
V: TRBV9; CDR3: ASSPSVSGGSYEQY
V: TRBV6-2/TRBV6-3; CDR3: ASSSSTDTQY
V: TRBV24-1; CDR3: ATSDSDRVGKNEQF
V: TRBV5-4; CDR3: ASSSGTSGRAAEQY
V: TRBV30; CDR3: AWSVPGGSNEKLF
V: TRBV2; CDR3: ASTRQGAGEKLF
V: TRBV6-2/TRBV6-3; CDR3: ASSGTGTPRGQF
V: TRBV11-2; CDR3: ASSSYRGRGYGYT
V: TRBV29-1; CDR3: SVKGQGSNQPQH
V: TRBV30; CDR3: AWSPRGVPETQY
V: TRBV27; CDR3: ASSLTLSSGRRSEQF
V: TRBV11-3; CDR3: ASSWTGSHEQY
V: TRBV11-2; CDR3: ASGQRLATDTQY
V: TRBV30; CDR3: AWRFRTGGYYGYT
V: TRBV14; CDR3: ASSQAPAGGGDTQY
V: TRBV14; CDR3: ATSTQPNYGYT
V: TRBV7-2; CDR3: ASGTGSSNIQY
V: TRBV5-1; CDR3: ASSSGNTEAF
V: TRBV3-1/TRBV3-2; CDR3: ASSQVASGANVLT
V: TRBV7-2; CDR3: ASSLAPWGEMEAF
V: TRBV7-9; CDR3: ASSLGVTGDTQY
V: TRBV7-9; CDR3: ASSLVVLHTEAF
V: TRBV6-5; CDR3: ASTPPGSYEQY
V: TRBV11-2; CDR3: ASSLDTGESFYEQF
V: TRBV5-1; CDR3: ASSLEGTGELF
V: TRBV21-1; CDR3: ASSKADREDYEQY
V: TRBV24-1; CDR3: ATSESGLAQDEQF
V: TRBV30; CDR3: AWRASSNQPQH
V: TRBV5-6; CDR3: ASSFAGTASYGYT
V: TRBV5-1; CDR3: ASSWVESGEAF
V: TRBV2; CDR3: ASSRLAGGSGTQY
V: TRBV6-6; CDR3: ASSVESGRAAEQF
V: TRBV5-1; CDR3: ASSLAAGVPTDTQY
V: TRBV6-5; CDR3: ASRPTVGGNQPQH
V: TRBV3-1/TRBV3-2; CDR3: ASSQVTSGYQETQY
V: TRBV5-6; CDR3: ASSTSILGNTIY